The sequence of this T cell receptor beta chain was determined in a study of identical twins. Using its own MiXCR run on the 5' RACE reads, TCRdb lists one record per CDR3 protein. The table includes around 650,000 distinct CDR3 sequences, roughly 7.1% detected once. Whole-study results and caveats: Surplus twin overlap in beta out-of-frame sequences was less pronounced. Where out-of-frame alpha sequences were twin-shared, they showed excess low generation probability.

This clonotype was counted ten times or more. Its antigen is currently unknown. These data also formed part of another study, on yellow fever vaccine responses in identical twins.

Input material: PBMCs. The origin of this receptor is a young woman in good health.

The CDR3 is CAIRGTGGWTEAFF. CDR3 sequence (DNA): TGTGCCATCAGGGGGACAGGGGGCTGGACTGAAGCTTTCTTT. This chain connects TRBV10-3 to TRBJ1-1; TRBD1 aligns across 12 bases. Germline values: CDR1 ENHRY, CDR2 SYGVKD. This CDR3 spans 14 amino acids. Trimming removed 6 bases from V and 5 bases from J; junction bases left unmatched: 4.